The 3 T cell receptor beta chains presented below share a single source sample, sequenced in a study of cytomegalovirus exposure and HLA in healthy donors. The study ran its PCR with 60 Vbeta and 13 Jbeta primers. TCRdb's table, derived via immunoSEQ multiplex PCR, lists solely in-frame clones and lacks some. The repertoire holds nearly 300,000 clones, with more than 80% as singletons. Sequenced input: PBMCs. The receptors shown here come from a middle-aged man in good health and CMV-seropositive.

The V and J genes are TRBV10-3 and TRBJ1-2; 7 bases fit TRBD1. This CDR3 is built from 14 residues. Germline CDR1 reads ENHRY; CDR2 reads SYGVKD. J was trimmed by 4 bases and V by 4 bases; bases with no gene match: 6. The CDR3 DNA reads TGTGCCATCAGTGCCCTACAGGGGTCCTATGGCTACACCTTC. Translation: CAISALQGSYGYTF.

This chain links TRBV4-1 with TRBJ2-7; 8 nucleotides line up with TRBD1. CDR3 length: 17 residues. The ends lost 1 base at V and 5 bases at J; junction bases unmatched: 13. CDR1 and CDR2 (germline): MGHRA, YSYEKL. The CDR3 protein is CASSQGLPDRVLDEQYF. The DNA for the CDR3 is TGCGCCAGCAGCCAAGGGCTCCCGGACAGGGTTTTAGACGAGCAGTACTTC.

The chain has TRBV2 and TRBJ2-1, with D possibly matching TRBD1 (5 bases). The germline V gene encodes CDR1 SNHLY and CDR2 FYNNEI. The CDR3 length is 14 residues. Trimming took off 0 bases at V and 9 bases at J, with 12 bases between the two ends. The CDR3 DNA follows: TGTGCCAGCAGTGAAGCGCTTCTGGGGCGTGAGCAGTTCTTC. It specifies CASSEALLGREQFF.